The clone carrying this TCR beta chain has a single count. Sequenced by immunoSEQ multiplex PCR; TCRdb stores in-frame clones only, minus some. The sample yields more than 350,000 clones, around nine tenths seen once. This sample was taken from a study of blood T cell repertoires in COVID-19. As for the study in general: T cells, B-cell-depleted T cells, or PBMCs supplied cDNA or gDNA.

The clonotype was recovered from a woman in her fifties or sixties who had recovered from COVID-19. The sample comprised PBMCs or T cells enriched from blood (not recorded which).

The chain's CDR3 is CAKDREEGYEQYF. The DNA of the CDR3 is TGTGCCAAAGACAGGGAAGAAGGGTACGAGCAGTACTTC. The chain carries TRBV11-3 and TRBJ2-7, with 7 nucleotides matching TRBD1. Germline V gene lookup returns CDR1 SGHNT and CDR2 YENEEA. CDR3 length: 13 amino acids. Trimming removed 10 bases from V and 4 bases from J; junction bases left unmatched: 10.